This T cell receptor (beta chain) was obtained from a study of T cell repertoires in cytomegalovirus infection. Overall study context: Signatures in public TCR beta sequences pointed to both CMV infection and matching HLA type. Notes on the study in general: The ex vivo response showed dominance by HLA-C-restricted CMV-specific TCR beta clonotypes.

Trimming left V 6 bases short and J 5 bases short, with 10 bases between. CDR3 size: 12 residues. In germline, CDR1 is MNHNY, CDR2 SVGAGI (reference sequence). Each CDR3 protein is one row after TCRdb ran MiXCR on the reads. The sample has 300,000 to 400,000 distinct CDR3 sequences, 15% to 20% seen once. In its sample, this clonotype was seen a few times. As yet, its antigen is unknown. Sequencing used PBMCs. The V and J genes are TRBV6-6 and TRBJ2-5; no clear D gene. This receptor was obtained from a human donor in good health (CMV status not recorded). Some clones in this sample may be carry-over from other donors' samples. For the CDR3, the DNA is TGTGCCAGCAGCGCCGATTTGGAGACCCAGTACTTC. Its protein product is CASSADLETQYF.